The 28 T cell receptor beta chains listed next were all sequenced from one sample in a study of response to subunit inactivated influenza vaccine. TCRdb redid the calling of the RT-PCR reads with MiXCR, one entry per CDR3 protein. The sample has a few hundred thousand distinct CDR3 sequences, more than 9% seen once; the top ten hold about 7.8%. The input for sequencing was non-naive T cells sorted from PBMCs, taken roughly 15 days before vaccination. Source of these receptors: a man in his forties or fifties who received an inactivated influenza vaccine.

This clonotype was detected ten times or more. J is TRBJ2-1 and V is TRBV6-2 or TRBV6-3; 12 bases fit TRBD2. The junction had 4 bases not matched to a gene; V was cut back by 6 bases and J by 4 bases. The length of the CDR3 is 15 residues. In germline, CDR1 is MNHEY, CDR2 SVGEGT. This CDR3 reads CASRITSGGYNEQFF. The CDR3 DNA reads as TGTGCCAGCAGGATCACTAGCGGGGGGTACAATGAGCAGTTCTTC.

This chain links TRBV12-3 or TRBV12-4 with TRBJ2-7; TRBD2 agrees at 9 bases. CDR3 length equals 17 residues. Losses at the gene ends were 6 bases for V and 7 bases for J; bases not matched to a gene: 19. The chain's CDR3 is CASRKGGRIAGVREQYF. CDR3 nucleotide sequence: TGTGCCAGCAGGAAGGGGGGTCGAATAGCGGGAGTAAGAGAGCAGTACTTC.

The chain carries TRBV6-2 or TRBV6-3 and TRBJ2-7; no firm D call. The V gene's germline CDR1 is MNHEY and CDR2 SVGEGT. Trimming stripped 10 bases from V and 2 bases from J, with 15 bases between. The CDR3 extends over 13 amino acids. The CDR3 is CAKSLGWTYEQYF. CDR3 DNA sequence: TGTGCCAAGAGTCTAGGGTGGACCTACGAGCAGTACTTC.

At least ten counts were recorded for this clonotype. V usage is TRBV7-8 and J usage is TRBJ1-4, with TRBD1 matching over 9 bases. With V trimmed by 1 base and J by 4 bases, 7 bases remained unmatched. Germline CDR1 is SGHVS and CDR2 is FQNEAQ. The CDR3 is made up of 17 amino acids. The CDR3: CASSLGNRGRSNEKLFF. Written as DNA, the CDR3 is TGTGCCAGCAGCTTAGGGAACAGGGGGCGTAGTAATGAAAAACTGTTTTTT.

This clonotype was picked up many times. V is TRBV6-1 and J is TRBJ1-1; D uncertain. The V gene's germline CDR1 is MNHNS and CDR2 SASEGT. The V gene lost 6 bases and the J gene lost 1 base, with 15 bases spanning the gap. The CDR3 consists of 15 residues. The DNA of the CDR3 is TGTGCCAGCAGCCGAACCAACCTGGGGAACACTGAAGCTTTCTTT. Translating it yields CASSRTNLGNTEAFF.

The V gene is TRBV11-2, the J gene TRBJ2-3, with D hard to call. In germline, CDR1 is SGHAT, CDR2 FQNNGV. The germline V and J ends were trimmed by 6 bases and 8 bases, with 15 bases remaining between them. The CDR3 extends over 13 amino acids. CDR3 protein: CASSPPGVVTQYF. The CDR3, as DNA: TGTGCCAGCAGTCCCCCGGGCGTTGTTACGCAGTATTTT. Using reference TRBV11-2 and TRBJ2-3 for the parts outside the CDR3, the full variable domain is EAGVAQSPRYKIIEKRQSVAFWCNPISGHATLYWYQQILGQGPKLLIQFQNNGVVDDSQLPKDRFSAERLKGVDSTLKIQPAKLEDSAVYLCASSPPGVVTQYFGPGTRLTVL.

This clonotype has only a few counts. The chain recombines TRBV19 with TRBJ1-1; TRBD1 is a possible D gene (6 bases). This CDR3 spans 16 amino acids. CDR1 and CDR2 from the germline V gene are LNHDA and SQIVND (reference sequence). V was pared by 3 bases and J by 4 bases, with 18 bases between. CDR3 nucleotide sequence: TGTGCCAGTAGTATCGGACAGACGAGGTCGGCCACTGAAGCTTTCTTT. Its translation is CASSIGQTRSATEAFF.

In its sample, this clonotype was seen a few times. The chain joins TRBV5-1 to TRBJ2-2, with 12 bases fitting TRBD2. The V gene end was trimmed by 4 bases and the J gene end by 4 bases; junction bases not matched to a gene: 2. The CDR3 runs 15 residues. From germline, CDR1 is SGHRS and CDR2 YFSETQ. CDR3 nucleotides: TGCGCCAGCAGCCGGACTAGCGGGGTCACCGGGGAGCTGTTTTTT. Translating it yields CASSRTSGVTGELFF.

The table lists this clonotype with many counts. CDR3 loop: CASSQRVGPGNTIYF. The CDR3 coding sequence is TGCGCCAGCAGCCAAAGAGTAGGGCCTGGAAACACCATATATTTT. The chain is built from TRBV4-3 and TRBJ1-3; D gene uncertain. CDR3 length equals 15 residues. The V and J ends lost 2 bases and 2 bases respectively, with 10 bases between them. Germline CDR1 LGHNA, CDR2 YSLEER.

This clonotype came up many times. This chain connects TRBV7-2 to TRBJ2-7; TRBD2 matches 7 bases. Germline loops: CDR1 SGHTA, CDR2 FQGNSA. The ends lost 4 bases at V and 4 bases at J; junction bases unmatched: 16. The CDR3 runs to 17 residues. CDR3 nucleotide sequence: TGTGCCAGCAGCTCTCCCTTGCAGCGGGGAGTTAGATACGAGCAGTACTTC. It yields the protein CASSSPLQRGVRYEQYF.

The chain combines TRBV4-2 with TRBJ2-5; possible D gene TRBD1, 6 bases. The CDR3 has 17 amino acids. Per germline, CDR1 LGHNA and CDR2 YNFKEQ. V lost 0 bases to trimming and J lost 2 bases, with 16 bases between them. CDR3 amino acids: CASSQDVGLRGQETQYF. The CDR3 nucleotides read TGTGCCAGCAGCCAAGATGTCGGGTTGAGGGGGCAAGAGACCCAGTACTTC.

This clonotype was counted a few times. V usage is TRBV12-5 and J usage is TRBJ2-1, with D unclear. There are 12 residues in the CDR3. The V and J ends lost 3 bases and 10 bases respectively, with 10 bases between them. Germline V gene lookup returns CDR1 LGHNT and CDR2 FRNRAP. CDR3 in amino acids: CASGFGLDEQFF. CDR3 coding DNA: TGTGCTAGTGGTTTTGGGTTGGACGAGCAGTTCTTC.

This clonotype has more than one count but fewer than ten. V is TRBV6-2 or TRBV6-3 and J is TRBJ2-3, with D unresolved. Looked up from germline, CDR1 is MNHEY and CDR2 is SVGEGT. The CDR3 has 14 residues. The V end lost 2 bases, the J end lost 0 bases, and 6 bases lay between the germline ends. The chain's CDR3 is CASSYGLSTDTQYF. CDR3 bases: TGTGCCAGCAGTTACGGTCTTAGCACAGATACGCAGTATTTT.

This clonotype was observed at least ten times. The chain has TRBV3-1 and TRBJ1-5; 7 positions match TRBD1. The CDR3 spans 18 residues. CDR1 and CDR2 from the germline V gene are LGHDT and YNNKEL (reference sequence). J lost 5 bases, V lost 3 bases, and 16 bases had no gene match. The CDR3 coding sequence is TGTGCCAGCAGCCATTCCGGTCGACAGGGCTGGCTCGATCAGCCCCAGCATTTT. It codes for CASSHSGRQGWLDQPQHF.

The chain is built from TRBV11-2 and TRBJ2-3; tentative D call: TRBD1 (5 bases). This CDR3 contains 16 residues. Germline-derived CDR1 and CDR2 are SGHAT and FQNNGV. Trimming pared 2 bases from V and 2 bases from J, leaving 14 bases between. The CDR3 nucleotides read TGTGCCAGCAGCTTAAGGCAGGGTCCCATCACAGATACGCAGTATTTT. Amino acid sequence: CASSLRQGPITDTQYF.

This clonotype was recorded a few times. V usage is TRBV20-1 and J usage is TRBJ1-4; 9 bases agree with TRBD1. The CDR3 is 13 residues long. The V segment lost 3 bases and the J segment 6 bases; nucleotides outside the gene matches: 2. Germline CDR1 DFQATT, CDR2 SNEGSKA (reference sequence). In DNA, the CDR3 is TGCAGTGCTAGTGGACAGGGGCATGAAAAACTGTTTTTT. Translated, it gives CSASGQGHEKLFF.

On this clonotype itself: A much larger clone is a single base away; this may be a read error. The V call is TRBV12-3 or TRBV12-4, the J call TRBJ2-7, with D uncertain. Trimming stripped 6 bases from V and 2 bases from J, with 11 bases between. The CDR3 loop spans 13 amino acids. CDR3 protein: CASSLYGAYEQYF. The CDR3 nucleotides read TGTGCCAGCAGCTTGTACGGCGCCTACGAGCAGTACTTC.

The rearrangement uses TRBV7-9 and TRBJ2-7; D is undetermined. From germline, CDR1 is SEHNR and CDR2 FQNEAQ (reference sequence). V lost 6 bases, J lost 0 bases, and 12 bases lay in between. This CDR3 has 14 amino acids. This CDR3 is CASSPSPSSYEQYF. In nucleotides, the CDR3 is TGTGCCAGCAGTCCCTCACCAAGCTCCTACGAGCAGTACTTC.

CDR3 region: CASSRQRAGYTF. CDR3 DNA: TGTGCCAGCAGCCGACAGCGGGCTGGCTACACCTTC. This sequence joins TRBV7-2 and TRBJ1-2, with a tentative D call TRBD1 (5 bases). V gave up 5 bases and J gave up 7 bases, with 11 bases separating them. From germline, CDR1 is SGHTA and CDR2 FQGNSA. The CDR3 has 12 amino acids.

This clonotype has a handful of counts. The chain recombines TRBV7-9 with TRBJ2-7; TRBD1 aligns across 7 bases. The V gene end was trimmed by 4 bases and the J gene end by 1 base; junction bases not matched to a gene: 7. CDR3 size: 15 residues. Germline lookup yields CDR1 SEHNR and CDR2 FQNEAQ (reference sequence). The CDR3 DNA sequence: TGTGCCAGCAGCTCAGACAGGGTTGTTTCCTACGAGCAGTACTTC. Encoded protein: CASSSDRVVSYEQYF. Based on the CDR3 plus reference TRBV7-9 and TRBJ2-7, the full variable domain is DTGVSQNPRHKITKRGQNVTFRCDPISEHNRLYWYRQTLGQGPEFLTYFQNEAQLEKSRLLSDRFSAERPKGSFSTLEIQRTEQGDSAMYLCASSSDRVVSYEQYFGPGTRLTVT.

This clonotype was found many times. The chain recombines TRBV29-1 with TRBJ2-7, with a weak D call TRBD1 (6 bases). The CDR3 has 14 amino acids. With 2 bases removed from V and 0 bases from J, the gap between germline ends came to 11 bases. Per germline, CDR1 SQVTM and CDR2 ANQGSEA. CDR3 sequence reads: CSVETRGSSYEQYF. CDR3 in DNA: TGCAGCGTTGAAACGAGGGGGAGCTCCTACGAGCAGTACTTC.

At least ten counts were recorded for this clonotype. This chain links TRBV2 with TRBJ2-2; 7 bases line up with TRBD1. This CDR3 comprises 14 residues. CDR1 is SNHLY and CDR2 is FYNNEI in the germline V gene. J was trimmed by 6 bases and V by 5 bases; bases with no gene match: 6. For the CDR3, the DNA is TGTGCCAGCAGTCTCAGACAGGGCCCCGGGGAGCTGTTTTTT. This translates into CASSLRQGPGELFF.

This clonotype was found a few times. The chain combines TRBV28 with TRBJ1-2; D unclear. The CDR3 sequence is 12 residues long. Between the trimmed V and J ends, which lost 6 bases and 4 bases, there was a span of 9 bases. CDR1 MDHEN and CDR2 SYDVKM come from the germline V gene. CDR3 amino acids: CASRPISYGYTF. CDR3 bases: TGTGCCAGCAGGCCCATTTCCTATGGCTACACCTTC.

This clonotype was observed a single time. Since the CDR3 does not end with the conserved phenylalanine or tryptophan, this likely comes from a read error. Because the CDR3's place on the DNA is in doubt, the DNA is left out and the CDR3 is given as listed by TCRdb. V and J are TRBV20-1 and TRBJ1-1; TRBD1 is taken as the D call from the table, unchecked against the DNA. From germline, CDR1 is DFQATT and CDR2 SNEGSKA (reference sequence). The CDR3 adds up to 13 amino acids, both ends counted. CDR3 in amino acids: CSARDSVGLTLGV.

The chain couples TRBV9 to TRBJ1-2; D is perhaps TRBD1 (6 bases). Trimming stripped 3 bases from V and 3 bases from J, with 18 bases between. The CDR3 is 16 residues long. Germline V gene data show CDR1 as SGDLS and CDR2 as YYNGEE. As DNA, the CDR3 is TGTGCCAGCAGCGCAATGGGGGGCGCGTATTACTATGGCTACACCTTC. Translated: CASSAMGGAYYYGYTF.

The chain carries TRBV6-1 and TRBJ2-3; the D is unclear. Trimming removed 7 bases at V and 2 bases at J, with 7 bases between. Looked up from germline, CDR1 is MNHNS and CDR2 is SASEGT. The CDR3 spans 12 residues. CDR3 DNA sequence: TGTGCCAGCAATATCAACACAGATACGCAGTATTTT. Its protein product is CASNINTDTQYF.

This clonotype was recorded many times. V usage is TRBV20-1 and J usage is TRBJ1-1; the D is unclear. CDR1 and CDR2 (germline): DFQATT, SNEGSKA (reference sequence). The CDR3 length is 16 residues. V lost 1 base to trimming and J lost 3 bases, with 18 bases between them. CDR3 residues: CSARAVEGRVDTEAFF. Written as DNA, the CDR3 is TGCAGTGCTAGAGCGGTTGAGGGAAGGGTGGACACTGAAGCTTTCTTT.

This clonotype was detected only once. The chain joins TRBV20-1 to TRBJ2-3, with 8 bases lining up with TRBD2. The CDR3 length is 17 residues. The V gene end was trimmed by 2 bases and the J gene end by 4 bases; junction bases not matched to a gene: 14. Germline V gives CDR1 DFQATT, CDR2 SNEGSKA (reference sequence). The CDR3 nucleotides read TGCAGTGCTAGAACCTCTATCGGGGGGGGCGGGTCAGATACGCAGTATTTT. Translating gives CSARTSIGGGGSDTQYF.